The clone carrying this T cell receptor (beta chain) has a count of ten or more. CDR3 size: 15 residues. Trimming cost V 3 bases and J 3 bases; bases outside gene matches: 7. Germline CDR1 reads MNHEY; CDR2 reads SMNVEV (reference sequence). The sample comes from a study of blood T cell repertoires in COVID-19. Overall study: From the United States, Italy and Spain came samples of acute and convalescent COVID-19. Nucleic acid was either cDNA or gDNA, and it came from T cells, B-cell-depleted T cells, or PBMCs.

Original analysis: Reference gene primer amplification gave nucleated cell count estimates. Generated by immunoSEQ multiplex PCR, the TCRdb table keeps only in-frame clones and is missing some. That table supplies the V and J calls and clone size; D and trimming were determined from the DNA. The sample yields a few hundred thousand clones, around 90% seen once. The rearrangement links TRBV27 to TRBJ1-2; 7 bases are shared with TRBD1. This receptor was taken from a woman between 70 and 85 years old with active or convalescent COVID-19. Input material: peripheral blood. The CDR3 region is CASSLNRGRDYGYTF. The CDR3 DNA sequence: TGTGCCAGCAGTTTGAACAGGGGCCGCGACTATGGCTACACCTTC.